The TCR beta chain described here comes from a study of T cell repertoires in cytomegalovirus infection. Study-level information: Public TCR beta signature analysis indicated the presence of both CMV infection and matching HLA type.

This clonotype was counted only a few times. Its target is not known. TCRdb recomputed calls from the reads with MiXCR, one row per CDR3 protein. Of 180,000 or so distinct CDR3 sequences detected, about 15% appear once; the ten largest clones hold around 27%. Trimming removed 2 bases at V and 6 bases at J, with 19 bases between. This CDR3 contains 16 residues. Germline values: CDR1 MNHEY, CDR2 SMNVEV (reference sequence). Study-level results: People with CMV and the relevant HLA were identified by cumulative public TCR beta family frequency. Clonotype analysis showed dominance of the ex vivo response by HLA-C-restricted CMV-specific TCR beta clonotypes.

The chain combines TRBV27 with TRBJ1-2; D call uncertain. This receptor was identified in a human donor in good health (CMV status not recorded). Some clones in this sample may be carry-over from other donors' samples. The sequencing input was CD8+ T cells from PBMCs. DNA of the CDR3: TGTGCCAGCAGTTTAGTGGGTTACGGGAATTTTGATGGCTACACCTTC. This codes for CASSLVGYGNFDGYTF.